These 2 T cell receptor beta chains came from one sample sequenced in a study of cytotoxic CD8 clonotypes in ibrutinib-treated CLL. Measured with immunoSEQ multiplex PCR; TCRdb has only the in-frame clones, and not every one. Here the sample spans approximately 300,000 clones, roughly 85% being singletons. This material consisted of PBMCs, taken before ibrutinib treatment. These receptor sequences come from a human donor with chronic lymphocytic leukemia.

This chain joins TRBV7-2 and TRBJ1-5; D remains ambiguous. The germline V gene has CDR1 SGHTA and CDR2 FQGNSA. The CDR3 loop spans 14 amino acids. V lost 5 bases and J lost 10, with 18 bases in between. CDR3 coding DNA: TGTGCCAGCAGCCACGAGCATTGGTCATATCCCCAGCATTTT. Encoded protein: CASSHEHWSYPQHF.

The V call is TRBV4-3, the J call TRBJ2-1; D not certain. The CDR3 runs to 11 residues. Trimming removed 1 base at V and 8 bases at J, with 3 bases between. CDR1 LGHNA and CDR2 YSLEER come from the germline V gene. The CDR3 bases are TGCGCCAGCAGCCAAGGTTATGAGCAGTTCTTC. Encoded protein: CASSQGYEQFF.